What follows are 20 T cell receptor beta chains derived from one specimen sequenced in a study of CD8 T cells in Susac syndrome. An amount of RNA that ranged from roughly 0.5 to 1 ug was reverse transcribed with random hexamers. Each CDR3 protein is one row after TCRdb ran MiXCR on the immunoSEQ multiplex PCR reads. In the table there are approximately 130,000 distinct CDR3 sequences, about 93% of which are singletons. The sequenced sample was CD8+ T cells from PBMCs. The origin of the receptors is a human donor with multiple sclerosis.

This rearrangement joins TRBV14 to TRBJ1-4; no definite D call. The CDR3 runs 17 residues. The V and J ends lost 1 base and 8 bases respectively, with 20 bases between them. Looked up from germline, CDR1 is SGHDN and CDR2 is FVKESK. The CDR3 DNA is TGTGCCAGCAGCCAAGGAACCCTTCGGACCGGGGAGGAAAAACTGTTTTTT. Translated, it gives CASSQGTLRTGEEKLFF.

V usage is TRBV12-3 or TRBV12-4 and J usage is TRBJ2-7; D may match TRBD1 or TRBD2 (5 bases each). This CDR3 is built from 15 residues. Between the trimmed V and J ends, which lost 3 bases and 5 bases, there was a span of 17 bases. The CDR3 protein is CASSFRPQRGNEQYF. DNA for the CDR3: TGTGCCAGCAGTTTCCGTCCTCAGAGGGGAAACGAGCAGTACTTC.

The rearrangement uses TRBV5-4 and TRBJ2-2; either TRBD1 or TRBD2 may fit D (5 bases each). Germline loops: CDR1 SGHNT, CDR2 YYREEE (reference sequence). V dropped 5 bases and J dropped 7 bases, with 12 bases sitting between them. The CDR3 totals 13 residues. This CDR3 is CASRTQGVGELFF. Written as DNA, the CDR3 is TGTGCCAGCAGAACGCAGGGAGTCGGGGAGCTGTTTTTT. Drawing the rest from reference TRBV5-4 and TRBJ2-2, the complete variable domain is ETGVTQSPTHLIKTRGQQVTLRCSSQSGHNTVSWYQQALGQGPQFIFQYYREEENGRGNFPPRFSGLQFPNYSSELNVNALELDDSALYLCASRTQGVGELFFGEGSRLTVL.

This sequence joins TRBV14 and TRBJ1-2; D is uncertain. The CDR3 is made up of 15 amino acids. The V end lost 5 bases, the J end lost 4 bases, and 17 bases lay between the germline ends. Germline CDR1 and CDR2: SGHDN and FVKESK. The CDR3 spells CASSENGYTFYGYTF. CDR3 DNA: TGTGCCAGCAGCGAAAACGGGTATACCTTCTATGGCTACACCTTC.

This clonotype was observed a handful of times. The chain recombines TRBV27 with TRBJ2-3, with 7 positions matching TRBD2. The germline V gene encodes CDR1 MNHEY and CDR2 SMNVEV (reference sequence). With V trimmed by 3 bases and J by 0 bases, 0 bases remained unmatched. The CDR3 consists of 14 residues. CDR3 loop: CASSLRESTDTQYF. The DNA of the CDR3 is TGTGCCAGCAGTTTGCGGGAGAGCACAGATACGCAGTATTTT.

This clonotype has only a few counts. CDR3 DNA: TGTGCCAGCAGTTATCTGACTTACAATGAGCAGTTCTTC. This gives the protein CASSYLTYNEQFF. The gene calls are TRBV6-2 or TRBV6-3 and TRBJ2-1; D gene ambiguous. Germline CDR1 and CDR2: MNHEY and SVGEGT. CDR3 length: 13 residues. Between the trimmed V and J ends, which lost 3 bases and 4 bases, there was a span of 7 bases.

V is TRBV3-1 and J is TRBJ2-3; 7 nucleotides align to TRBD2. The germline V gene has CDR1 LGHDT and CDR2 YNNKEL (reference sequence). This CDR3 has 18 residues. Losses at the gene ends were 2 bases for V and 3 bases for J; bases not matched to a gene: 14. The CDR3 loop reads CASSQPLGREGGTDTQYF. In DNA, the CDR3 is TGTGCCAGCAGCCAACCCTTAGGGAGGGAGGGCGGAACAGATACGCAGTATTTT.

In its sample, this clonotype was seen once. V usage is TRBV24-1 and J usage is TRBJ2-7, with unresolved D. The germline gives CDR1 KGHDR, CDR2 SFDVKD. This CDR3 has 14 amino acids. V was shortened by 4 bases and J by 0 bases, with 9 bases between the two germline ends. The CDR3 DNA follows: TGTGCCACCAGTGAACCCGGTGGCTCCTACGAGCAGTACTTC. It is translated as CATSEPGGSYEQYF.

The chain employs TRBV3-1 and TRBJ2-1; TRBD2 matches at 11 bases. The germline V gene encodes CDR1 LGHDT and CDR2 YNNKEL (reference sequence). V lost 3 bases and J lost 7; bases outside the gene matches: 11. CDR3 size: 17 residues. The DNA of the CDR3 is TGTGCCAGCAGCCACCCCACGGTAGCGGGAGGGCCGAATGAGCAGTTCTTC. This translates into CASSHPTVAGGPNEQFF.

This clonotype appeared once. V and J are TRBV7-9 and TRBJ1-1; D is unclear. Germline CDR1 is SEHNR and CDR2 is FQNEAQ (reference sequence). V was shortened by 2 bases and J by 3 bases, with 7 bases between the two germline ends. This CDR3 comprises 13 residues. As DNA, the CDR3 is TGTGCCAGCAGCTTATCCCCAGACACTGAAGCTTTCTTT. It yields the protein CASSLSPDTEAFF. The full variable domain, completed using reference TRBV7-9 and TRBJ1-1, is DTGVSQNPRHKITKRGQNVTFRCDPISEHNRLYWYRQTLGQGPEFLTYFQNEAQLEKSRLLSDRFSAERPKGSFSTLEIQRTEQGDSAMYLCASSLSPDTEAFFGQGTRLTVV.

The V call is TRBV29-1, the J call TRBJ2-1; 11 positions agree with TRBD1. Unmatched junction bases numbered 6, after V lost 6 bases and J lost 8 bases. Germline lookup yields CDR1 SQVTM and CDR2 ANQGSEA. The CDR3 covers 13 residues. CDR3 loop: CSVLGQGVDEQFF. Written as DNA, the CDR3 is TGCAGCGTATTGGGACAGGGGGTGGATGAGCAGTTCTTC.

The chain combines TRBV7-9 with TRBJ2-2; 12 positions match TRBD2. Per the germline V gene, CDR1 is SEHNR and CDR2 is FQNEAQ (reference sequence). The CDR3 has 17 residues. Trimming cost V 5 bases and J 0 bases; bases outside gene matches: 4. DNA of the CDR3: TGTGCCAGCAGCACACGGACTAGCGGGACGAACACCGGGGAGCTGTTTTTT. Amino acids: CASSTRTSGTNTGELFF. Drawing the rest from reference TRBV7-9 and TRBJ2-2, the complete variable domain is DTGVSQNPRHKITKRGQNVTFRCDPISEHNRLYWYRQTLGQGPEFLTYFQNEAQLEKSRLLSDRFSAERPKGSFSTLEIQRTEQGDSAMYLCASSTRTSGTNTGELFFGEGSRLTVL.

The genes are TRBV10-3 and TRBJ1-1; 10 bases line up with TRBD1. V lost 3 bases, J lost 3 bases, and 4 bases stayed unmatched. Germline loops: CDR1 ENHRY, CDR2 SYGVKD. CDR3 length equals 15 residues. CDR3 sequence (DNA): TGTGCCATCAGTGACCCAGGGACAGGGGACACTGAAGCTTTCTTT. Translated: CAISDPGTGDTEAFF.

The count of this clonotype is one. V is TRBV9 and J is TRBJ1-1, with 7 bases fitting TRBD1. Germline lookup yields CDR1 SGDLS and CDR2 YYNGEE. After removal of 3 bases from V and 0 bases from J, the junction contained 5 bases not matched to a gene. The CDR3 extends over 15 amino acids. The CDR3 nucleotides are TGTGCCAGCAGCGACACCGGGACAGTGAACACTGAAGCTTTCTTT. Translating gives CASSDTGTVNTEAFF.

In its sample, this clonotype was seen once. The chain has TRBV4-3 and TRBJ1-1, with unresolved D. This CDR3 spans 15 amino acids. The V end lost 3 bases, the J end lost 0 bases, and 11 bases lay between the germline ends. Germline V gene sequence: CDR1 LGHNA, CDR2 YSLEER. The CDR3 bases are TGCGCCAGCAGCCAGCTCGAAGGGATGAACACTGAAGCTTTCTTT. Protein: CASSQLEGMNTEAFF.

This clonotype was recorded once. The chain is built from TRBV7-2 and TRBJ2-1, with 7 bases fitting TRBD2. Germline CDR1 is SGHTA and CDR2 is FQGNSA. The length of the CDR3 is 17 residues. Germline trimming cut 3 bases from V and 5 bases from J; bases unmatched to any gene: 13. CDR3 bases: TGTGCCAGCAGCTTTCCCCTGCTAGCGGCCACGGACAATGAGCAGTTCTTC. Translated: CASSFPLLAATDNEQFF. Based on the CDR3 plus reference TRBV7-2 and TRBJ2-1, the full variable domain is GAGVSQSPSNKVTEKGKDVELRCDPISGHTALYWYRQSLGQGLEFLIYFQGNSAPDKSGLPSDRFSAERTGGSVSTLTIQRTQQEDSAVYLCASSFPLLAATDNEQFFGPGTRLTVL.

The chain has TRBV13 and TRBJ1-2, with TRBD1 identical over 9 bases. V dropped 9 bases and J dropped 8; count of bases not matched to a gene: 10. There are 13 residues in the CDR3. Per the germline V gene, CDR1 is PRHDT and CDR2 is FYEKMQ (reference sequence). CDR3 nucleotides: TGTGCCAGTGATCGACAGGGGGAGAAAGGCTACACCTTC. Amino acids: CASDRQGEKGYTF.

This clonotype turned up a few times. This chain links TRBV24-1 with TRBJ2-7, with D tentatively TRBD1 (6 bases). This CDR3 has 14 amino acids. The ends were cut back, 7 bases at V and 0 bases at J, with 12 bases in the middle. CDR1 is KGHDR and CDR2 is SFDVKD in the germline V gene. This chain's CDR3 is CATSQTGSSYEQYF. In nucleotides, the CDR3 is TGTGCCACCAGCCAGACAGGTAGCTCCTACGAGCAGTACTTC.

The CDR3 DNA follows: TGTGCCAGCAGCGAGTGGACAGGGGGCCTCCAATGGGAAAAACTGTTTTTT. The encoded protein is CASSEWTGGLQWEKLFF. The V and J genes are TRBV7-9 and TRBJ1-4, with 11 bases matching TRBD1. This CDR3 has 17 amino acids. Germline CDR1 and CDR2: SEHNR and FQNEAQ (reference sequence). Trimming took 5 bases from V and 8 from J; bases not matched to a gene: 13. Full variable domain (missing parts from reference TRBV7-9 and TRBJ1-4): DTGVSQNPRHKITKRGQNVTFRCDPISEHNRLYWYRQTLGQGPEFLTYFQNEAQLEKSRLLSDRFSAERPKGSFSTLEIQRTEQGDSAMYLCASSEWTGGLQWEKLFFGSGTQLSVL.

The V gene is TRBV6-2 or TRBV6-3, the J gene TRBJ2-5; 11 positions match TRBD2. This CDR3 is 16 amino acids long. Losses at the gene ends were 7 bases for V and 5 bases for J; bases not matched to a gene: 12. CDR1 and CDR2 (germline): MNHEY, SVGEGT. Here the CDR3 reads CASTPVALAGAETQYF. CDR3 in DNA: TGTGCCAGCACCCCCGTTGCACTAGCGGGAGCGGAGACCCAGTACTTC.